The present T cell receptor (beta chain) was sequenced within a study of blood T cell repertoires in COVID-19. Study-level background: Researchers got acute and convalescent COVID-19 samples from the United States, Italy and Spain.

V shed 5 bases, J shed 0 bases, and the junction held 5 bases outside the gene matches. The V gene's germline CDR1 is SEHNR and CDR2 FQNEAQ (reference sequence). The CDR3 runs to 15 residues. This clone turned up a few times. Measured with immunoSEQ multiplex PCR; TCRdb has only the in-frame clones, and not every one. The table records fewer than 55,000 clones, 81% of them present only once. This TCR came from a woman aged 80 or older with COVID-19, enrolled during active disease. V usage is TRBV7-9 and J usage is TRBJ1-2; 8 nucleotides agree with TRBD1. Sequencing was performed on peripheral blood. The chain's CDR3 is CASSAPDRANYGYTF. The DNA for the CDR3 is TGTGCCAGCAGCGCACCGGACAGGGCTAACTATGGCTACACCTTC.